This T cell receptor beta chain was sequenced for a study of post-analysis software for immune sequencing data (dated by TCRdb to between 2015 and 2016). Turning to the overall study: The recorded disease courses included relapsing-remitting, secondary progressive and progressive-relapsing multiple sclerosis, and some patients had no subtype annotation. The multiple sclerosis patient repertoires were compared with about a dozen previously published healthy control repertoires from donors aged roughly 6 to 27 years. A subset of samples was prepared in parallel using single-end sample barcoding, then pooled and co-amplified after Illumina adapter ligation. Findings and caveats that apply to the study as a whole: When samples were clustered directly using the F measure, samples prepared in the same batch co-clustered strongly, which prompted a batch-effect correction. The multiple sclerosis patient group was slightly younger than the control group. Significantly higher frequencies in patients than in controls were found for a handful of TRBV segments, including TRBV5-6, TRBV5-1 and TRBV20-1. Compared with controls, multiple sclerosis patients had significantly lower normalized Chao1 diversity, a finding suggesting substantial peripheral T-cell clonal expansion.

The protocol used for the library was PCR. Sequencing was carried out with an Illumina HiSeq 2500. To reduce PCR and sequencing biases, unique molecular identifiers were built into the TCR beta cDNA libraries. Every 1 to 10 million input T cells yielded 500,000 or so cDNA molecules, meaning each molecule approximated one T cell. The patient libraries were prepared and sequenced with the same protocol used for the earlier healthy control dataset. Within a given batch, samples were prepared together, multiplexed and sequenced on the same HiSeq lane. Under the source paper's analysis protocol: Raw barcoded reads were processed with MIGEC, discarding single-read molecular identifier groups before consensus assembly and CDR3 extraction. VDJtools was used for post-analysis of the clonotype tables, and diversity was normalized by down-sampling every dataset to the size of the smallest sample. To correct batch-related cross-sample contamination, repertoire overlap clustering matched CDR3 amino acid sequences but not nucleotide sequences. TCRdb reworked the public reads: Q25 trimming with fastp, MiXCR clone assembly, productive beta chains retained. For every CDR3 protein sequence, its rows merge into one entry that carries the most common genes and DNA. Clone size and V and J calls follow TCRdb, not the original study. The sample table shows roughly 670,000 distinct CDR3 sequences, and around 60% are seen once. Around 11% of the sample is held by the ten biggest clonotypes.

Points on this clonotype: This receptor's antigen is unknown. No much larger clonotype is one base removed from it; base qualities were not supplied.

CDR1 and CDR2 were assigned from the germline V gene as SGHRS and YFSETQ. V sheds 3 bases and J sheds 8 bases, leaving 9 bases between their ends. The cysteine opens and the phenylalanine closes a CDR3 of 12 amino acids. Of the read, only the CDR3 DNA is kept; its 36 bases are in frame from base 1. To demonstrate the VDJtools post-analysis software, TCR beta repertoires were profiled from the peripheral blood of roughly 14 young patients with multiple sclerosis. The multiple sclerosis patients were children and adolescents between roughly 6 and 17 years of age. The sequence joins TRBV5-1 to TRBJ2-1; no D segment can be confidently identified. Input material: blood. The clonotype was recovered from a girl aged 2-9 years with multiple sclerosis. The DNA is TGCGCCAGCAGCTCGTTGGAGCATGAGCAGTTCTTC. Its product reads: CASSSLEHEQFF. Full variable domain (CDR3 extended with the reference TRBV5-1 and TRBJ2-1 proteins): KAGVTQTPRYLIKTRGQQVTLSCSPISGHRSVSWYQQTPGQGLQFLFEYFSETQRNKGNFPGRFSGRQFSNSRSEMNVSTLELGDSALYLCASSSLEHEQFFGPGTRLTVL.